This TCR beta chain was retrieved from a study of cytomegalovirus exposure and HLA in healthy donors. The PCR employed 60 Vbeta primers together with 13 Jbeta primers. Libraries were prepared by immunoSEQ multiplex PCR; TCRdb keeps only in-frame clonotypes and omits some of them. The table records about 150,000 clones, 77% of them present only once. V lost 3 bases and J 9 bases, leaving 15 bases between the germline ends. CDR1 is SNHLY and CDR2 is FYNNEI in the germline V gene. The CDR3 runs 15 residues. The sequence was obtained from a male donor in good health and CMV-seronegative. Material for sequencing was PBMCs. The chain links TRBV2 to TRBJ1-6, with a possible D match to TRBD1 (5 bases). CDR3 amino acids: CASSDQSGIGSPLHF. The CDR3 nucleotides read TGTGCCAGCAGTGATCAATCAGGGATAGGTTCACCCCTCCACTTT.